This T cell receptor beta chain was sequenced in a study of cytomegalovirus exposure and HLA in healthy donors. Germline values: CDR1 SGHRS, CDR2 YFSETQ. The ends were cut back, 3 bases at V and 0 bases at J, with 14 bases in the middle. The CDR3 covers 16 residues. Concerning this clone: The antigen remains undetermined.

Primers: 60 Vbeta forward and 13 Jbeta reverse. TCRdb's copy holds only in-frame clones and misses some; the assay was immunoSEQ multiplex PCR. The sample consists of around 100,000 clones, 55% to 75% of them appearing once. General study points: Several V segments, TRBV6-2 and TRBV6-3 among them, could not be told apart and were dropped. In a later analysis, specific HLA alleles were associated with 15,000 to 20,000 TCR beta sequences at a 0.05 false discovery rate. In a later analysis, productive TCRs from donors in an Asian-associated ancestry cluster reportedly carried fewer N-insertions than the cohort mean.

The receptor's source is a man younger than 40 in good health and CMV-seropositive. The rearrangement joins TRBV5-1 to TRBJ2-3; the D gene is possibly TRBD1 (6 bases). Material for sequencing was PBMCs. The CDR3 here is CASSSTGYTSTDTQYF. In DNA, the CDR3 is TGCGCCAGCAGCTCCACAGGGTATACTAGCACAGATACGCAGTATTTT.